This is a list of T cell receptor beta chains from one sample in a study of cytomegalovirus exposure and HLA in healthy donors. Profiled with immunoSEQ multiplex PCR; TCRdb holds only in-frame clones, not every one. The sample lists 140,000 to 150,000 clones, roughly 88% occurring once. Material for sequencing was PBMCs. The receptor source for this set is a woman aged 40 to 50 in good health and CMV-seronegative. The CDR3 runs from the conserved cysteine through the conserved F or W. Fields, in order: D gene, clone size, V gene, J gene, CDR3 DNA, CDR3 protein. The D gene is left open where the match is weak. Not all rows give a size; the values are once, few, many and, for expanded clones, a class.

D gene: -; clone size: -; V gene: TRBV27; J gene: TRBJ2-7; CDR3 DNA: TGTGCCAGCAGCGCAGCGGCCTCCTACGAGCAGTACTTC; CDR3 protein: CASSAAASYEQYF
D gene: TRBD1; clone size: -; V gene: TRBV6-6; J gene: TRBJ2-5; CDR3 DNA: TGTGCCAGCAGTCAGAGGACAGGGCCGTACCAAGAGACCCAGTACTTC; CDR3 protein: CASSQRTGPYQETQYF
D gene: -; clone size: once; V gene: TRBV10-3; J gene: TRBJ2-6; CDR3 DNA: TGTGCCATCAGCTCTCAGGGTTCTGGGGCCAACGTCCTGACTTTC; CDR3 protein: CAISSQGSGANVLTF
D gene: TRBD1; clone size: -; V gene: TRBV6-6; J gene: TRBJ1-5; CDR3 DNA: TGTGCCAGCAGGCTCCCCAGGGGGCTAGGGAATCAGCCCCAGCATTTT; CDR3 protein: CASRLPRGLGNQPQHF
D gene: -; clone size: few; V gene: TRBV2; J gene: TRBJ1-2; CDR3 DNA: TGTGCCAGCAGCCTAGGGGTTCTGGAGGGCTACACCTTC; CDR3 protein: CASSLGVLEGYTF
D gene: -; clone size: -; V gene: TRBV28; J gene: TRBJ1-1; CDR3 DNA: TGTGCCAGTCTTTCACCCGGCAGGGCGAACACTGAAGCTTTCTTT; CDR3 protein: CASLSPGRANTEAFF
D gene: -; clone size: -; V gene: TRBV5-1; J gene: TRBJ2-7; CDR3 DNA: TGCGCCAGCAGCTCTAGTAGGAAAGCCCCCTACGAGCAGTACTTC; CDR3 protein: CASSSSRKAPYEQYF
D gene: TRBD1; clone size: -; V gene: TRBV6-4; J gene: TRBJ2-3; CDR3 DNA: TGTGCCAGCAGTACACAAATGGGACAGGGACTTGCTACGCAGTATTTT; CDR3 protein: CASSTQMGQGLATQYF
D gene: -; clone size: -; V gene: TRBV20-1; J gene: TRBJ2-3; CDR3 DNA: TGCAGTGCTAGGGCGGGAGATACGCAGTATTTT; CDR3 protein: CSARAGDTQYF
D gene: -; clone size: once; V gene: TRBV5-1; J gene: TRBJ2-7; CDR3 DNA: TGCGCCAGCAGCTTTCGTCCTTACTACGAGCAGTACTTC; CDR3 protein: CASSFRPYYEQYF
D gene: TRBD2; clone size: few; V gene: TRBV10-3; J gene: TRBJ2-5; CDR3 DNA: TGTGCCATCAATAGCGGGAGGTACGAAGAGACCCAGTACTTC; CDR3 protein: CAINSGRYEETQYF
D gene: TRBD1; clone size: once; V gene: TRBV6-5; J gene: TRBJ1-2; CDR3 DNA: TGTGCCAGCAGACCCGGGACAGCCTCCTATGGCTACACCTTC; CDR3 protein: CASRPGTASYGYTF
D gene: -; clone size: -; V gene: TRBV2; J gene: TRBJ2-7; CDR3 DNA: TGTGCCAGCAGAGATGGGGCCCCCTACGAGCAGTACTTC; CDR3 protein: CASRDGAPYEQYF
D gene: TRBD2; clone size: -; V gene: TRBV9; J gene: TRBJ2-3; CDR3 DNA: TGTGCCAGCAGCAGCGGGACTAGCGGTAGCACAGATACGCAGTATTTT; CDR3 protein: CASSSGTSGSTDTQYF
D gene: -; clone size: -; V gene: TRBV4-2; J gene: TRBJ2-3; CDR3 DNA: TGTGCCAGCAGCCAAGATAGGGGAGGAGGGACAGATACGCAGTATTTT; CDR3 protein: CASSQDRGGGTDTQYF
D gene: -; clone size: -; V gene: TRBV10-3; J gene: TRBJ1-2; CDR3 DNA: TGTGCCATCAATCCGGGAACTCTAAAGTACTACACCTTC; CDR3 protein: CAINPGTLKYYTF
D gene: TRBD1; clone size: few; V gene: TRBV5-6; J gene: TRBJ1-4; CDR3 DNA: TGTGCCAGCAGCGTACTGGACAGGGCGAGACTGTTTTTT; CDR3 protein: CASSVLDRARLFF
D gene: -; clone size: few; V gene: TRBV4-3; J gene: TRBJ1-1; CDR3 DNA: TGCGCCAGCAGCCATGTGACAGGACTGAACACTGAAGCTTTCTTT; CDR3 protein: CASSHVTGLNTEAFF
D gene: -; clone size: -; V gene: TRBV25-1; J gene: TRBJ2-7; CDR3 DNA: TGTGCCAGCAGTGAATCGCGGGGAGGCCCCTACGAGCAGTACTTC; CDR3 protein: CASSESRGGPYEQYF
D gene: -; clone size: -; V gene: TRBV5-4; J gene: TRBJ2-2; CDR3 DNA: TGTGCCAGCAGCCGTAATACAGGGAACGGGGAGCTGTTTTTT; CDR3 protein: CASSRNTGNGELFF
D gene: TRBD1; clone size: -; V gene: TRBV7-9; J gene: TRBJ1-1; CDR3 DNA: TGTGCCAGCACCTCAGACAGGGGGACCACTGAAGCTTTCTTT; CDR3 protein: CASTSDRGTTEAFF
D gene: -; clone size: -; V gene: TRBV15; J gene: TRBJ2-7; CDR3 DNA: TGTGCCACCAGCAGAGGAGGGTACGAGCAGTACTTC; CDR3 protein: CATSRGGYEQYF
D gene: TRBD1; clone size: -; V gene: TRBV10-3; J gene: TRBJ1-2; CDR3 DNA: TGTGCCATCAGCGGACAGGGGACGAACTATGGCTACACCTTC; CDR3 protein: CAISGQGTNYGYTF
D gene: -; clone size: -; V gene: TRBV5-6; J gene: TRBJ2-2; CDR3 DNA: TGTGCCAGCAGCGAGGGGGTCGCGAACACCGGGGAGCTGTTTTTT; CDR3 protein: CASSEGVANTGELFF
D gene: -; clone size: -; V gene: TRBV11-2; J gene: TRBJ2-2; CDR3 DNA: TGTGCCAGCAGCTTCCTAGGACTCTTCACCGGGGAGCTGTTTTTT; CDR3 protein: CASSFLGLFTGELFF
D gene: TRBD2; clone size: -; V gene: TRBV5-1; J gene: TRBJ2-7; CDR3 DNA: TGCGCCAGCAGCTTGAGTCTAGCGGGTAACTACGAGCAGTACTTC; CDR3 protein: CASSLSLAGNYEQYF